This TCR beta chain derives from a study of tumor-infiltrating lymphocytes in localized non-small cell lung cancer (TCRdb year 2021). Notes on the research overall: The cohort included patients whose samples were collected after neoadjuvant chemotherapy, as well as both smokers and never-smokers and several histologies. Each patient contributed resected tumor tissue and uninvolved lung tissue from the same patient, described as non-adjacent to the tumor. TCR sequencing was one of several integrated assays, alongside flow cytometry, multiplex immunofluorescence, RNA-seq, exome sequencing and proteomics, applied to the same patients. The overall ICON cohort comprised over a hundred surgical patients with localized non-small cell lung cancer whose tumors were resected. For 45 to 70 patients, immunoSEQ T-cell fraction was compared between paired tumor and uninvolved lung.

ICON enrollment began in 2016, and the last patient was enrolled in September 2018. Fresh tumor and matched uninvolved tissue for in-depth immune analyses, including TCR sequencing, were collected from a subcohort of some 76 patients. DNA for TCR sequencing was isolated from bulk tissue, and no cell sorting was done. The T-cell fraction in tumor and uninvolved lung tissue was provided by TCR sequencing with the immunoSEQ assay. Under the source paper's analysis protocol: For survival analysis, patients were divided into high (upper tertile) and low (lower two tertiles) T-cell fraction groups, which were compared by log-rank test. Paired tumor versus uninvolved lung differences in T-cell fraction were tested with a signed-rank test. TCRdb holds this immuneACCESS table with in-frame rearrangements only. Some clones are missing; in checked studies, unresolved V genes explain under half, and the rest has no known cause. V, J and clone size derive from that table, while D and trimming were established from the DNA sequence. In all, the sample holds over 14,000 clones, and around four fifths of those were seen once. Clones ranked in the top ten supply roughly 21% of the sample.

General conclusions and limits of the study: Tumor T-cell fraction from TCR sequencing was not associated with recurrence-free survival (p = 0.61). The TCR-derived T-cell fraction showed no difference between the flow cytometry-defined immunotypes IM1 (good prognosis) and IM2 (poor prognosis). Because different assays used different pieces of the same tissue, intratumor heterogeneity could not be separated from technical variation. TCRbeta sequencing supported higher T cell infiltration in tumors than in uninvolved lung tissue, consistent with immunofluorescence CD3 counts. Because assay coverage varied across patients depending on available tissue quantity, TCR sequencing was performed for only a subset of the cohort.

This clone was counted between two and nine times. What antigen it recognizes has not been identified. No much larger clone is present one base from it, and per-base qualities are unavailable. The CDR3 goes from the cysteine to the phenylalanine over 15 residues. CDR3 DNA only is kept here, 45 bases in frame from base 1. V is pruned by 4 bases and J by 7 bases, leaving 9 bases of the junction without a gene match. In the germline V gene, CDR1 corresponds to SGHTA and CDR2 to FQGNSA. The chain couples TRBV7-2 to TRBJ1-3; 8 bases in between match TRBD1. The sample consisted of lung tumor tissue. The clonotype was recovered from a human donor with non-small cell lung cancer. In nucleotide form, the sequence is TGTGCCAGCAGCTATGGACAGGGAAAGGGTAACACCATATATTTT. Its product reads: CASSYGQGKGNTIYF.